One sample yielded the 32 T cell receptor beta chains listed below, sequenced in a study of blood T cell repertoires in COVID-19. The table came from immunoSEQ multiplex PCR; TCRdb's copy has only in-frame clones and leaves some out. The sample has approximately 43,000 clones, around 85% seen once. The sample consisted of peripheral blood. The receptors were gathered from a man between 40 and 49 years old with active or convalescent COVID-19.

V is TRBV27 and J is TRBJ2-2; the match to TRBD2 covers 7 bases. Germline assignment: CDR1 MNHEY and CDR2 SMNVEV (reference sequence). J lost 8 bases, V lost 6 bases, and 12 bases had no gene match. CDR3 size: 15 residues. The CDR3 loop is CASSTAGRGGGELFF. The DNA for the CDR3 is TGTGCCAGCAGCACAGCCGGGCGGGGAGGGGGGGAGCTGTTTTTT.

This clone showed up just a few times. The chain uses TRBV5-4 and TRBJ1-1, with D possibly matching TRBD1 (5 bases). The CDR3 loop spans 14 amino acids. V was shortened by 4 bases and J by 2 bases, with 12 bases between the two germline ends. Germline CDR1 reads SGHNT; CDR2 reads YYREEE (reference sequence). The CDR3 DNA follows: TGTGCCAGCAGCCGGAAGACAGACAACACTGAAGCTTTCTTT. Translation gives CASSRKTDNTEAFF.

This clone was seen at least ten times. The DNA for the CDR3 is TGTGCCATCAGTGCCCCTACAGGGACGGGAAACACCATATATTTT. Its translation: CAISAPTGTGNTIYF. This chain connects TRBV10-3 to TRBJ1-3, with D perhaps matching TRBD1 (6 bases). CDR1 is ENHRY, CDR2 SYGVKD, per germline. V lost 4 bases to trimming and J lost 4 bases, with 14 bases between them. CDR3 length: 15 amino acids.

The chain has TRBV2 and TRBJ2-2, with D unresolved. The V gene's germline CDR1 is SNHLY and CDR2 FYNNEI. The V end lost 3 bases, the J end lost 3 bases, and 2 bases lay between the germline ends. The CDR3 runs 12 residues. CDR3 in DNA: TGTGCCAGCAGTGACGACACCGGGGAGCTGTTTTTT. This gives the protein CASSDDTGELFF. Supplemented by reference TRBV2 and TRBJ2-2, the full variable domain reads EPEVTQTPSHQVTQMGQEVILRCVPISNHLYFYWYRQILGQKVEFLVSFYNNEISEKSEIFDDQFSVERPDGSNFTLKIRSTKLEDSAMYFCASSDDTGELFFGEGSRLTVL.

The rearrangement uses TRBV9 and TRBJ2-2; 10 nucleotides match TRBD1. CDR1 is SGDLS and CDR2 is YYNGEE in the germline V gene. CDR3 size: 16 residues. With V trimmed by 2 bases and J by 2 bases, 3 bases remained unmatched. DNA of the CDR3: TGTGCCAGCAGCGTGACAGGGGGCTATAACACCGGGGAGCTGTTTTTT. It specifies CASSVTGGYNTGELFF. Complete variable domain (other parts from reference TRBV9 and TRBJ2-2): DSGVTQTPKHLITATGQRVTLRCSPRSGDLSVYWYQQSLDQGLQFLIQYYNGEERAKGNILERFSAQQFPDLHSELNLSSLELGDSALYFCASSVTGGYNTGELFFGEGSRLTVL.

Here the CDR3 reads CASSMDGRGDGRYEQYF. For the CDR3, the DNA is TGTGCCAGTAGTATGGATGGCAGGGGGGACGGGCGCTACGAGCAGTACTTC. This chain connects TRBV19 to TRBJ2-7, with a weak D call TRBD1 (7 bases). Germline assignment: CDR1 LNHDA and CDR2 SQIVND (reference sequence). The CDR3 sequence is 17 residues long. Trimming removed 3 bases at V and 3 bases at J, with 21 bases between. The whole variable domain, filled in from reference TRBV19 and TRBJ2-7, reads DGGITQSPKYLFRKEGQNVTLSCEQNLNHDAMYWYRQDPGQGLRLIYYSQIVNDFQKGDIAEGYSVSREKKESFPLTVTSAQKNPTAFYLCASSMDGRGDGRYEQYFGPGTRLTVT.

The CDR3 protein is CASSPIDRGSSPLHF. The CDR3 bases are TGTGCCAGCAGTCCTATAGACAGGGGAAGCTCACCCCTCCACTTT. The chain joins TRBV6-5 to TRBJ1-6; 8 bases line up with TRBD1. Germline-derived CDR1 and CDR2 are MNHEY and SVGAGI. V dropped 5 bases and J dropped 10; count of bases not matched to a gene: 10. The CDR3 runs to 15 residues.

The V gene is TRBV10-3, the J gene TRBJ1-1; D not resolved. Germline V gene data show CDR1 as ENHRY and CDR2 as SYGVKD. This CDR3 spans 13 amino acids. V lost 6 bases and J 4 bases, leaving 12 bases between the germline ends. CDR3 loop: CAIRGVAGTEAFF. In DNA form, the CDR3 reads TGTGCCATCAGGGGAGTGGCGGGCACTGAAGCTTTCTTT.

This clone has only one observation. The chain carries TRBV9 and TRBJ2-1, with D hard to call. Germline V lookup: CDR1 SGDLS, CDR2 YYNGEE. V was cut by 0 bases and J by 7 bases, with 14 bases left in between. The CDR3 loop spans 15 amino acids. CDR3 nucleotide sequence: TGTGCCAGCAGCGTAGCCCCCAGCCCCGGGAATGAGCAGTTCTTC. It is translated as CASSVAPSPGNEQFF.

The V call is TRBV7-9, the J call TRBJ1-1, with a possible D match to TRBD1 (5 bases). CDR1 is SEHNR, CDR2 FQNEAQ, per germline (reference sequence). The CDR3 is 15 amino acids. The V and J ends lost 7 bases and 6 bases respectively, with 21 bases between them. CDR3 nucleotides: TGTGCCAGCACCCAGTCCAAGGGACTAATGTCTGAAGCTTTCTTT. Translated, it gives CASTQSKGLMSEAFF.

V and J are TRBV4-2 and TRBJ1-5, with TRBD1 matching over 8 bases. Germline lookup yields CDR1 LGHNA and CDR2 YNFKEQ. The CDR3 is made up of 13 amino acids. Germline trimming cut 3 bases from V and 7 bases from J; bases unmatched to any gene: 2. In DNA, the CDR3 is TGTGCCAGCAGCCAGGACAGGGACCAGCCCCAGCATTTT. This encodes CASSQDRDQPQHF.

The rearrangement joins TRBV5-6 to TRBJ1-1; 8 positions agree with TRBD1. Unmatched junction bases numbered 2, after V lost 1 base and J lost 0 bases. This CDR3 is 15 amino acids long. Per germline, CDR1 SGHDT and CDR2 YYEEEE. CDR3 sequence: CASSLRDRLNTEAFF. CDR3 DNA: TGTGCCAGCAGCTTGAGGGACAGGCTGAACACTGAAGCTTTCTTT.

V gene TRBV3-1 (or the pseudogene TRBV3-2) combines with J gene TRBJ2-5; TRBD2 is a possible D gene (7 bases). The germline V gene encodes CDR1 LGHDT and CDR2 YNNKEL (reference sequence). Trimming cost V 1 base and J 2 bases, with 14 bases left between them. This CDR3 is 16 amino acids long. The CDR3 loop is CASSQAGRGSQETQYF. The CDR3 nucleotides are TGTGCCAGCAGCCAAGCGGGGAGGGGGTCACAAGAGACCCAGTACTTC.

The chain recombines TRBV27 with TRBJ2-6; 10 nucleotides agree with TRBD1. The V gene end was trimmed by 5 bases and the J gene end by 2 bases; junction bases not matched to a gene: 6. This CDR3 contains 17 residues. CDR1 and CDR2 from the germline V gene are MNHEY and SMNVEV (reference sequence). The CDR3 bases are TGTGCCAGCAGTGCAGACAGGGGGCCCACTGGGGCCAACGTCCTGACTTTC. Protein product: CASSADRGPTGANVLTF.

The V gene is TRBV2, the J gene TRBJ1-2, with a tentative D call TRBD1 (6 bases). Germline lookup yields CDR1 SNHLY and CDR2 FYNNEI. V was trimmed by 1 base and J by 8 bases, leaving 8 bases between them. There are 12 residues in the CDR3. The DNA of the CDR3 is TGTGCCAGCAGTGAAGAGGGGGACGGCTACACCTTC. Encoded protein: CASSEEGDGYTF.

The rearrangement joins TRBV25-1 to TRBJ2-7; a weak D match, TRBD1 (5 bases). CDR1 and CDR2 from the germline V gene are MGHDK and SYGVNS. V lost 10 bases to trimming and J lost 5 bases, with 15 bases between them. This CDR3 region has 12 residues. CDR3 residues: CATTQGNNEQYF. The DNA for the CDR3 is TGTGCCACCACTCAGGGCAACAACGAGCAGTACTTC.

This clone was counted only a few times. DNA of the CDR3: TGCGCCAGCAGCCAAGGACAGGGAGGCACCGGGGAGCTGTTTTTT. Translating gives CASSQGQGGTGELFF. V is TRBV5-1 and J is TRBJ2-2; 8 bases align to TRBD1. Germline V gene data show CDR1 as SGHRS and CDR2 as YFSETQ. J gave up 4 bases and V 4 bases, and 6 bases lay outside the gene matches. CDR3 size: 15 residues.

V and J are TRBV7-9 and TRBJ1-2; D ambiguous. The CDR3 sequence is 15 residues long. The ends were cut back, 5 bases at V and 2 bases at J, with 15 bases in the middle. The germline V gene encodes CDR1 SEHNR and CDR2 FQNEAQ (reference sequence). The CDR3 coding sequence is TGTGCCAGCAGCCAAAACAGTGTTCTCAACTATGGCTACACCTTC. As protein: CASSQNSVLNYGYTF.

This clone occurred a few times. The chain combines TRBV6-5 with TRBJ2-7, with 7 nucleotides matching TRBD1. CDR1 is MNHEY and CDR2 is SVGAGI in the germline V gene. J was trimmed by 2 bases and V by 6 bases; bases with no gene match: 1. This CDR3 is built from 12 residues. CDR3 region: CASSGTAYEQYF. In DNA form, the CDR3 reads TGTGCCAGCAGCGGGACAGCCTACGAGCAGTACTTC.

The V call is TRBV4-1, the J call TRBJ1-2, with 12 bases fitting TRBD1. The CDR3 has 17 residues. The germline CDR1 and CDR2 sequences are MGHRA and YSYEKL. V lost 4 bases to trimming and J lost 4 bases; unmatched junction nucleotides: 10. The CDR3 DNA reads TGCGCCAGCAGCCGCACCGGGACAGGGGGCGCCGGCTATGGCTACACCTTC. Translated: CASSRTGTGGAGYGYTF.

In this sample, this clone turned up once. Other DNA sequences of this sample code for an identical CDR3. This rearrangement joins TRBV5-1 to TRBJ2-2, with D possibly TRBD1 on 5 matching bases. V lost 4 bases, J lost 2 bases, and 9 bases lay in between. This CDR3 has 14 residues. Germline CDR1 and CDR2: SGHRS and YFSETQ. The CDR3 sequence: CASSLDTNTGELFF. In nucleotides, the CDR3 is TGCGCCAGCAGCCTGGACACCAACACCGGGGAGCTGTTTTTT.

The V gene is TRBV3-1 (or the pseudogene TRBV3-2), the J gene TRBJ2-7, with D perhaps TRBD2 (6 bases). CDR1 and CDR2 from the germline V gene are LGHDT and YNNKEL (reference sequence). Trimming removed 0 bases at V and 5 bases at J, with 17 bases between. This CDR3 region has 16 residues. In DNA, the CDR3 is TGTGCCAGCAGCCAAGATCTGCTAGGCGGGGCCCACGAGCAGTACTTC. This encodes CASSQDLLGGAHEQYF.

The gene calls are TRBV2 and TRBJ1-2; 7 bases map to TRBD1. The CDR3 totals 13 residues. V lost 7 bases, J lost 8 bases, and 10 bases stayed unmatched. Germline CDR1 SNHLY, CDR2 FYNNEI. CDR3 amino acids: CASNLLGGAGYTF. CDR3 DNA: TGTGCCAGCAACCTCCTAGGGGGCGCAGGCTACACCTTC.

This rearrangement joins TRBV30 to TRBJ2-2, with TRBD1 matching 8 bases. The CDR3 runs to 14 residues. Germline assignment: CDR1 GTSNPN and CDR2 SVGIG (reference sequence). Trimming removed 3 bases from V and 9 bases from J; junction bases left unmatched: 9. This CDR3 reads CAWSPRTGKRELFF. CDR3 in DNA: TGTGCCTGGAGCCCCCGGACAGGGAAAAGGGAGCTGTTTTTT.

This clone was picked up a small number of times. J is TRBJ1-1 and V is TRBV11-2; D is unresolved. The CDR3 has 14 residues. CDR1 and CDR2 (germline): SGHAT, FQNNGV. V lost 2 bases and J 5 bases, leaving 12 bases between the germline ends. CDR3 sequence: CASSLIAGQTEAFF. CDR3 bases: TGTGCCAGCAGCTTAATCGCAGGTCAGACTGAAGCTTTCTTT.

J is TRBJ1-1 and V is TRBV7-2; a weak D match, TRBD1 (6 bases). CDR3 length: 11 amino acids. CDR1 is SGHTA, CDR2 FQGNSA, per germline. The V gene lost 4 bases and the J gene lost 9 bases, with 9 bases spanning the gap. The CDR3, as DNA: TGTGCCAGCAGCTCCGGACAGAAAGCTTTCTTT. It codes for CASSSGQKAFF. Based on the CDR3 plus reference TRBV7-2 and TRBJ1-1, the full variable domain is GAGVSQSPSNKVTEKGKDVELRCDPISGHTALYWYRQSLGQGLEFLIYFQGNSAPDKSGLPSDRFSAERTGGSVSTLTIQRTQQEDSAVYLCASSSGQKAFFGQGTRLTVV.

This rearrangement joins TRBV2 to TRBJ2-7; D is uncertain. Germline V gene data show CDR1 as SNHLY and CDR2 as FYNNEI. The CDR3 loop spans 15 amino acids. V dropped 4 bases and J dropped 0 bases, with 13 bases sitting between them. The CDR3 region is CASSGGAYSSYEQYF. In DNA form, the CDR3 reads TGTGCCAGCAGTGGCGGCGCCTATAGCTCCTACGAGCAGTACTTC.

The gene calls are TRBV4-2 and TRBJ2-6; 11 bases match TRBD2. The V segment lost 0 bases and the J segment 0 bases; nucleotides outside the gene matches: 4. Germline CDR1 and CDR2: LGHNA and YNFKEQ. CDR3 length: 19 amino acids. The CDR3 region has the DNA TGTGCCAGCAGCCAAGAACTAGCGGGGGCGATCTCTGGGGCCAACGTCCTGACTTTC. Protein sequence: CASSQELAGAISGANVLTF.

This clone was observed once. The chain combines TRBV2 with TRBJ1-1; tentative D call: TRBD1 (6 bases). The CDR3 contains 15 residues. CDR1 is SNHLY and CDR2 is FYNNEI in the germline V gene. Deletions cut 0 bases from V and 4 bases from J, with 12 bases between. CDR3 nucleotides: TGTGCCAGCAGTGAAGCAACAGGGAGGGGCACTGAAGCTTTCTTT. Protein product: CASSEATGRGTEAFF.

The chain combines TRBV18 with TRBJ2-2; D is undetermined. The CDR3 extends over 15 amino acids. V shed 0 bases and J shed 7 bases, with 12 bases lying between them. Per germline, CDR1 KGHSH and CDR2 LQKENI. CDR3 coding DNA: TGTGCCAGCTCACCACCTAGAAAGCAAGTCGGGGAGCTGTTTTTT. Its protein is CASSPPRKQVGELFF.

This clone has a handful of counts. V is TRBV5-1 and J is TRBJ2-7; D might be TRBD2 (6 bases). CDR1 and CDR2 (germline): SGHRS, YFSETQ. Trimming removed 0 bases at V and 7 bases at J, with 14 bases between. This CDR3 contains 14 residues. The CDR3 nucleotides read TGCGCCAGCAGCTTGGATTGGGAGGTGGGAGAGCAGTACTTC. It yields the protein CASSLDWEVGEQYF.

V usage is TRBV7-3 and J usage is TRBJ2-1; 13 bases line up with TRBD2. With V trimmed by 3 bases and J by 5 bases, 4 bases remained unmatched. The CDR3 has 16 residues. The germline V gene has CDR1 SGHTA and CDR2 FQGTGA. This CDR3 is CASSFAGTSGNNEQFF. In nucleotides, the CDR3 is TGTGCCAGCAGCTTCGCCGGGACTAGCGGGAACAATGAGCAGTTCTTC. The complete variable domain, with remaining parts taken from reference TRBV7-3 and TRBJ2-1, reads GAGVSQTPSNKVTEKGKYVELRCDPISGHTALYWYRQSLGQGPEFLIYFQGTGAADDSGLPNDRFFAVRPEGSVSTLKIQRTERGDSAVYLCASSFAGTSGNNEQFFGPGTRLTVL.